This T cell receptor (beta chain) was captured in a study of cytomegalovirus exposure and HLA in healthy donors. The validation cohort, a group of around 120 subjects, included the donors and was separate from the roughly 600-subject first cohort. Points from the study as a whole: Most TCR sequences proved rare, with some public TCRs found in many donors. In a later analysis, first-cohort TCR clusters were found to tend to co-occur in the 120 or so validation repertoires. Among TCR beta chains, those listed as cytomegalovirus-associated numbered about 160.

As regards this clone: Its antigen is not identified.

Using immunoSEQ multiplex PCR, the repertoire was profiled, and TCRdb retains in-frame clones only, with some absent. This table holds some 240,000 clones, approximately 86% found once. The sample comprised PBMCs. The receptor was derived from a woman aged 30 to 39 in good health and CMV-seropositive.

The CDR3 sequence: CASSSFYNEQFF. The CDR3 nucleotides read TGTGCCAGCAGCTCCTTCTACAATGAGCAGTTCTTC. The chain carries TRBV11-2 and TRBJ2-1, with D hard to call. The germline V and J ends were trimmed by 4 bases and 3 bases, with 4 bases remaining between them. CDR1 SGHAT and CDR2 FQNNGV come from the germline V gene. The CDR3 loop spans 12 amino acids.